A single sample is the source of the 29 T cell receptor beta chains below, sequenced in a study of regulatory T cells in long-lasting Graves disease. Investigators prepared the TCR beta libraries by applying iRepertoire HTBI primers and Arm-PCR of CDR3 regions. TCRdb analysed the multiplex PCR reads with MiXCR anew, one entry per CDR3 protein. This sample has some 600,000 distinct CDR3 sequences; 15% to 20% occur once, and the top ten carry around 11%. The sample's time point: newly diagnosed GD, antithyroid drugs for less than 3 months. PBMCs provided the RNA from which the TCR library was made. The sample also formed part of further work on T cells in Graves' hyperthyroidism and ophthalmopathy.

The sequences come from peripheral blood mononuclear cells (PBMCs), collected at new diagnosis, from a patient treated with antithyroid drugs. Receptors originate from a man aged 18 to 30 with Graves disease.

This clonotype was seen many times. The CDR3 is CSAPSRTGPTDTQYF. CDR3 sequence (DNA): TGCAGTGCTCCGTCCCGCACGGGACCCACAGATACGCAGTATTTT. V gene TRBV20-1 combines with J gene TRBJ2-3; D may be TRBD1 or TRBD2 (5 bases each). Germline loops: CDR1 DFQATT, CDR2 SNEGSKA (reference sequence). This CDR3 is built from 15 residues. Trimming stripped 5 bases from V and 2 bases from J, with 17 bases between.

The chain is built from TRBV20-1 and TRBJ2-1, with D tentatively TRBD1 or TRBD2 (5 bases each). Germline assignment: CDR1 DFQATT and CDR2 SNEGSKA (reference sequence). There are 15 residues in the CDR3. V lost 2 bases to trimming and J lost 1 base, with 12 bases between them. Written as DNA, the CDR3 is TGCAGTGCTAGACTGCAGGGACGGTCCTACAATGAGCAGTTCTTC. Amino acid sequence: CSARLQGRSYNEQFF.

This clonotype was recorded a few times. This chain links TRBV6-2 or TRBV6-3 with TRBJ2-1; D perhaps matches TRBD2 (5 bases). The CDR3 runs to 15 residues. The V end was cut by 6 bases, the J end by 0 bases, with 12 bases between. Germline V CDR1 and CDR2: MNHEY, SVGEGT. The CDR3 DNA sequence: TGTGCCAGCAGACCTGACCGGGGCTCCTACAATGAGCAGTTCTTC. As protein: CASRPDRGSYNEQFF.

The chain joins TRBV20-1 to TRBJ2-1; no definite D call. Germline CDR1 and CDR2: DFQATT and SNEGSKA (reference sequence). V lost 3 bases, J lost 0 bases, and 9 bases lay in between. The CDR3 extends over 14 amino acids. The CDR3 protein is CSARFGSSYNEQFF. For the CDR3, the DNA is TGCAGTGCTAGGTTCGGAAGCTCCTACAATGAGCAGTTCTTC.

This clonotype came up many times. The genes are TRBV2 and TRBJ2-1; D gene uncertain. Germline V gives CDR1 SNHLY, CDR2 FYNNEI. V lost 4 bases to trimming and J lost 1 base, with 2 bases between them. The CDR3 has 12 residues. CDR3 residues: CASSVSYNEQFF. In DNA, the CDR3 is TGTGCCAGCAGTGTGTCCTACAATGAGCAGTTCTTC.

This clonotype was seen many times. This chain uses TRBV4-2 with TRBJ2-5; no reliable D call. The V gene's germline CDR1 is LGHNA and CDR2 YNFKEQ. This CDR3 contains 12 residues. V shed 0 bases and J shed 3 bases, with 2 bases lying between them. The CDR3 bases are TGTGCCAGCAGCCAAGATAAAGAGACCCAGTACTTC. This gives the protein CASSQDKETQYF.

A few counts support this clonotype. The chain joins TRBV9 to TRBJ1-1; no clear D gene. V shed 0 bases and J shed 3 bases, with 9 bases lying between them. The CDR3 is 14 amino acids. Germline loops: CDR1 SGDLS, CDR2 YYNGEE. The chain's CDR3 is CASSVVGSYTEAFF. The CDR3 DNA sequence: TGTGCCAGCAGCGTAGTAGGGAGCTACACTGAAGCTTTCTTT. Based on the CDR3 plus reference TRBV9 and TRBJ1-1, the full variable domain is DSGVTQTPKHLITATGQRVTLRCSPRSGDLSVYWYQQSLDQGLQFLIQYYNGEERAKGNILERFSAQQFPDLHSELNLSSLELGDSALYFCASSVVGSYTEAFFGQGTRLTVV.

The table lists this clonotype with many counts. CDR3 residues: CASSLKGMVNEQFF. Written as DNA, the CDR3 is TGTGCCAGCAGCTTAAAGGGGATGGTCAATGAGCAGTTCTTC. This sequence joins TRBV11-3 and TRBJ2-1; D might be TRBD1 (5 bases). Looked up from germline, CDR1 is SGHNT and CDR2 is YENEEA. Between the trimmed V and J ends, which lost 2 bases and 6 bases, there was a span of 11 bases. The CDR3 has 14 residues.

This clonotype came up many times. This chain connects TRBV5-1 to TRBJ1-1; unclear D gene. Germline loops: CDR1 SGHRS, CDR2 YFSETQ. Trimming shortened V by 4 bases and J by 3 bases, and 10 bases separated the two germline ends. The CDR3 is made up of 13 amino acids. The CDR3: CASSPFGDTEAFF. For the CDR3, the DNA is TGCGCCAGCAGCCCCTTCGGGGACACTGAAGCTTTCTTT. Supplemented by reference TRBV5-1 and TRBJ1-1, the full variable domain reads KAGVTQTPRYLIKTRGQQVTLSCSPISGHRSVSWYQQTPGQGLQFLFEYFSETQRNKGNFPGRFSGRQFSNSRSEMNVSTLELGDSALYLCASSPFGDTEAFFGQGTRLTVV.

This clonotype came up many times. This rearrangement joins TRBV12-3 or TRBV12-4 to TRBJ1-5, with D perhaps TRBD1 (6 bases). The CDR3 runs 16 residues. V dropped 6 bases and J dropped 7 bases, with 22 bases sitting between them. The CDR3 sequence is CASSPRGAKVGQPQHF. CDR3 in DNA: TGTGCCAGCAGCCCCCGGGGGGCGAAGGTTGGGCAGCCCCAGCATTTT.

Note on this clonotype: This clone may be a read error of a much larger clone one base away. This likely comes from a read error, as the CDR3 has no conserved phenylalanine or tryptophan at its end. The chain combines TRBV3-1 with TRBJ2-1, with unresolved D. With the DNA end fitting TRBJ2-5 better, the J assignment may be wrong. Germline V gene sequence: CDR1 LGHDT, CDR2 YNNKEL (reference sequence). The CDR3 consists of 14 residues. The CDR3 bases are TGTGCCAGCAGCCAAGGAACCGTCAAAGAGACCCAGTACCTC. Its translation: CASSQGTVKETQYL.

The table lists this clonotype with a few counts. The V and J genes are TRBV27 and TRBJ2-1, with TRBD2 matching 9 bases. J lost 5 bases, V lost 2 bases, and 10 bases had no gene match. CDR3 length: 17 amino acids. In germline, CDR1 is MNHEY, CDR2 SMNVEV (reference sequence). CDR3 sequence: CASSLIGGRALDNEQFF. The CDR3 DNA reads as TGTGCCAGCAGTTTAATCGGCGGGAGGGCCTTGGACAATGAGCAGTTCTTC.

The CDR3 DNA follows: TGCGCCAGCAGCAACAACGGGGGAACAGCTGGAAACACCATATATTTT. Translated: CASSNNGGTAGNTIYF. The chain carries TRBV5-1 and TRBJ1-3; maybe TRBD1 (5 bases). In germline, CDR1 is SGHRS, CDR2 YFSETQ. V was pared by 4 bases and J by 2 bases, with 16 bases between. This CDR3 is built from 16 residues.

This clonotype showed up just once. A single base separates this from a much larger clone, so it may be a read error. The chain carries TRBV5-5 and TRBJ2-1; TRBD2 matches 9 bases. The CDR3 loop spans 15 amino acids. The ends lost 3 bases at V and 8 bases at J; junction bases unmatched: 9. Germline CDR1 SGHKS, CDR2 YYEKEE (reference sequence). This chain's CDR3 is CASSSRGGRADEQFF. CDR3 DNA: TGTGCCAGCAGCTCAAGAGGCGGGAGGGCGGATGAGCAGTTCTTC.

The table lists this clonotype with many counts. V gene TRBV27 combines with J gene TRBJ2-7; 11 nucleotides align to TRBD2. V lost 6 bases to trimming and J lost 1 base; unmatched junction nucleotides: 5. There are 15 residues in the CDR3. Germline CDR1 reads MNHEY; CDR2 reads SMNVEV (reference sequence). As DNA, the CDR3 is TGTGCCAGCAGGGAAGGGACTAGCGGATCCTACGAGCAGTACTTC. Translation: CASREGTSGSYEQYF.

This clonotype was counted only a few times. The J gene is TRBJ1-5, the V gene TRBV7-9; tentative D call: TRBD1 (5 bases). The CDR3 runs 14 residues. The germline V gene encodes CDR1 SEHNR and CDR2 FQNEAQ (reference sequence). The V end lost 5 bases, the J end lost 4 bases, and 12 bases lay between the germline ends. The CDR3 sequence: CASSTDQGNQPQHF. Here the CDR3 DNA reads TGTGCCAGCAGCACCGATCAGGGAAATCAGCCCCAGCATTTT.

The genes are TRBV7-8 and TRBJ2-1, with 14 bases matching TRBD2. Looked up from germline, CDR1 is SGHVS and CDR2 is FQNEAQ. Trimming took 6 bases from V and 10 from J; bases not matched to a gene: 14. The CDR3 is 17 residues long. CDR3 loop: CASRPRRLAGGAGEQFF. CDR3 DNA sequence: TGTGCCAGCAGGCCTAGGAGACTAGCGGGAGGGGCGGGGGAGCAGTTCTTC.

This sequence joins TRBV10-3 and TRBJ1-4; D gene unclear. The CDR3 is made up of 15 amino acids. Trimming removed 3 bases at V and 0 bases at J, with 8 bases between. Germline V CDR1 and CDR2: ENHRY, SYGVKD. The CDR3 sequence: CAISEGTSTNEKLFF. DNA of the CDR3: TGTGCCATCAGTGAAGGTACCTCAACTAATGAAAAACTGTTTTTT.

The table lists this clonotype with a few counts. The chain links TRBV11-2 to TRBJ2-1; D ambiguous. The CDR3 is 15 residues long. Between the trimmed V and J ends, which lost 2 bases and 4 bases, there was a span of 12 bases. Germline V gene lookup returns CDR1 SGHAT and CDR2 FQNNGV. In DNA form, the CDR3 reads TGTGCCAGCAGCTTAAACTTAGAATTTTACAATGAGCAGTTCTTC. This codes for CASSLNLEFYNEQFF.

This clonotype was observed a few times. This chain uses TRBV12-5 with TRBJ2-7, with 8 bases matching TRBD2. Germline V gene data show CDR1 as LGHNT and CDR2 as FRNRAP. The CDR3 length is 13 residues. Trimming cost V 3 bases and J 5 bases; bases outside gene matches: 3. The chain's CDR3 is CASGLAGADEQYF. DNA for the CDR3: TGTGCTAGTGGTTTAGCGGGAGCCGACGAGCAGTACTTC.

CDR3 sequence reads: CASSLYSSWEGSTGANYGYTF. DNA of the CDR3: TGTGCCAGCAGTTTATACTCCTCGTGGGAGGGCTCGACAGGTGCTAACTATGGCTACACCTTC. This rearrangement joins TRBV28 to TRBJ1-2; D is possibly TRBD1 (6 bases). Germline V gene lookup returns CDR1 MDHEN and CDR2 SYDVKM. The CDR3 is made up of 21 amino acids. V was cut by 1 base and J by 0 bases, with 27 bases left in between.

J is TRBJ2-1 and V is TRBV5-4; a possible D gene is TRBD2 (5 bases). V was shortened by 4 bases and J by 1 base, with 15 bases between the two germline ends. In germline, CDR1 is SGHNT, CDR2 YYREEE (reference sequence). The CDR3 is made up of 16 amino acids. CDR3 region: CASSARRTASYNEQFF. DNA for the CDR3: TGTGCCAGCAGCGCACGAAGGACTGCTTCCTACAATGAGCAGTTCTTC.

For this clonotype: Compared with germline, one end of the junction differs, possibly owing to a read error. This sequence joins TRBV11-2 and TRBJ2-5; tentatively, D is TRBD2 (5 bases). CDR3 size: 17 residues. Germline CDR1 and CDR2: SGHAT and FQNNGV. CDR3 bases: TGTGTCAGCAGCCCCCGTGTTTCGGGGTCTAAGCAAGAGACCCAGTACTTC. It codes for CVSSPRVSGSKQETQYF.

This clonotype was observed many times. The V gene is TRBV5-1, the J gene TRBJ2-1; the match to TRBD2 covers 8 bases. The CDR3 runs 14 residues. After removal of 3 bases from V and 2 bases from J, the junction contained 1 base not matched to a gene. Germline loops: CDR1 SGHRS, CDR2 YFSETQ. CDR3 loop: CASSWREAYNEQFF. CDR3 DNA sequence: TGCGCCAGCAGCTGGCGGGAGGCCTACAATGAGCAGTTCTTC.

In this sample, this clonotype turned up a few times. The chain's CDR3 is CASSLTGAANQPQHF. The CDR3 region has the DNA TGTGCCAGCAGTTTAACTGGGGCAGCGAATCAGCCCCAGCATTTT. The chain couples TRBV27 to TRBJ1-5, with D possibly matching TRBD1 (5 bases). V was shortened by 2 bases and J by 4 bases, with 12 bases between the two germline ends. The CDR3 consists of 15 residues. In germline, CDR1 is MNHEY, CDR2 SMNVEV (reference sequence).

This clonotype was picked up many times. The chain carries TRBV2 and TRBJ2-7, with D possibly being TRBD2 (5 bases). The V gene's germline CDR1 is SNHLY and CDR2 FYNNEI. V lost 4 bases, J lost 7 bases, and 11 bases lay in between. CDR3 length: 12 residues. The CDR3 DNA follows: TGTGCCAGCAGTGGGGGTACGGGGGAGCAGTACTTC. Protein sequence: CASSGGTGEQYF.

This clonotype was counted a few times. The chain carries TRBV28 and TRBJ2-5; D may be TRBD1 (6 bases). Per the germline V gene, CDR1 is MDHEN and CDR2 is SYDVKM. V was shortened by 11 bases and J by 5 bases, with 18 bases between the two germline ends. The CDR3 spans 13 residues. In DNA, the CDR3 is TGTGCCGGATCTACAGGGAGTCGGGAGACCCAGTACTTC. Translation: CAGSTGSRETQYF.

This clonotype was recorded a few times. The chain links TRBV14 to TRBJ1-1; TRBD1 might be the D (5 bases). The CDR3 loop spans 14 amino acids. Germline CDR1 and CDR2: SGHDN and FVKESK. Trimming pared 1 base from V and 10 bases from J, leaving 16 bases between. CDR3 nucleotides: TGTGCCAGCAGCCAAGTGCCGGGACGGGGGGGAGCTTTCTTT. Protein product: CASSQVPGRGGAFF. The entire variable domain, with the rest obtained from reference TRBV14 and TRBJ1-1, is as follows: EAGVTQFPSHSVIEKGQTVTLRCDPISGHDNLYWYRRVMGKEIKFLLHFVKESKQDESGMPNNRFLAERTGGTYSTLKVQPAELEDSGVYFCASSQVPGRGGAFFGQGTRLTVV.

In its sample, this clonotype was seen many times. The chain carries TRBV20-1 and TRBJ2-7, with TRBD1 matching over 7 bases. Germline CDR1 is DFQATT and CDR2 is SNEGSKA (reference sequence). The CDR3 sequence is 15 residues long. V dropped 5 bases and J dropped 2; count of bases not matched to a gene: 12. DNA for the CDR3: TGCAGTGCTTTTCCGAGACAGGGAACTACCTACGAGCAGTACTTC. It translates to CSAFPRQGTTYEQYF.